This T cell receptor (beta chain) was identified in a study of long-term antiretroviral therapy in people with HIV. Notes on the study in general: Upon ART, diversity increased but remained lower than transplant donor controls. Documentation of ART adherence, viral resistance or therapy changes was absent.

Samples were assayed with immunoSEQ v3.0 at survey level. Generated by immunoSEQ multiplex PCR, the TCRdb table keeps only in-frame clones and is missing some. The data hold more than 20,000 clones, with around 83% observed a single time. In the United States, treatment was given to all participants with HIV. This CDR3 comprises 17 residues. Germline V CDR1 and CDR2: SGHRS, YFSETQ. V gave up 0 bases and J gave up 0 bases, with 12 bases separating them. As to this clone: Its antigen is not known.

The input for sequencing was unsorted PBMCs, taken about 2.6 years after starting antiretroviral therapy. This receptor was taken from a man between 35 and 55 years old with HIV. J is TRBJ1-4 and V is TRBV5-1; the D is unclear. The CDR3 DNA reads TGCGCCAGCAGCTTGGTATACAGAGATGCAACTAATGAAAAACTGTTTTTT. Its protein product is CASSLVYRDATNEKLFF.